This TCR beta chain was captured by sequencing in a study of CXCR3-negative and CXCR3-positive naive CD8 T cells. Study in general: There were around 140 million TRB reads altogether, and each library had about 1.5 +/- 0.3 million of them.

The method, 5' RACE with UMI labels, was used to prepare the TRB cDNA libraries. Using the 5' RACE reads, TCRdb records one entry per CDR3 protein without DNA. The repertoire table contains 130,000 or so distinct CDR3 sequences. The CDR3 runs to 13 residues. Germline V CDR1 and CDR2: SQVTM, ANQGSEA. In the case of this clonotype: The target antigen is unknown.

Findings and caveats of the study: Diversity was high in both naive subsets and much lower in memory cells.

Naive CD8+ T cells showed a CD45RO-CCR7+CD27+CD95- phenotype. This TCR was sampled from a human donor in good health. Some clones in this sample may be carry-over from other donors' samples. The V gene is TRBV29-1, the J gene TRBJ2-7; TCRdb gives TRBD2 as the D gene, but with no DNA this cannot be confirmed. The sequencing input was naive CXCR3- CD8+ T cells from blood. Regarding subset: CD45RO-CCR7+CD27+CD95- naive CD8+ T cells lacking CXCR3 (TNR3-). CDR3 sequence reads: CSVTGLAGDEQYF.